This TCR beta chain stems from a study of blood T cell repertoires in COVID-19. Study context: From the United States, Italy and Spain came samples of acute and convalescent COVID-19. The cDNA or gDNA used as material had been derived from T cells, B-cell-depleted T cells, or PBMCs.

Germline-derived CDR1 and CDR2 are MNHEY and SVGAGI. Trimming shortened V by 9 bases and J by 4 bases, and 12 bases separated the two germline ends. The CDR3 runs 12 residues. In the original processing: Estimates of nucleated cell counts were drawn from the amplification of reference gene primers. Method: immunoSEQ multiplex PCR; TCRdb's copy keeps in-frame clones and lacks some. The V and J calls and the clone size are those of that table, but D and trimming were determined from the DNA. The repertoire holds about 110,000 clones, with around 90% as singletons. This TCR came from a woman in her forties or fifties with active or convalescent COVID-19. Sequencing used peripheral blood. The rearrangement uses TRBV6-5 and TRBJ1-2, with D possibly TRBD1 on 5 matching bases. CDR3 nucleotide sequence: TGTGCCAGTAAAACGGGGGGCTATGGCTACACCTTC. The encoded protein is CASKTGGYGYTF.